This TCR beta chain was captured in a study of blood T cell repertoires in COVID-19. Looking at the study overall: The United States, Italy and Spain were the sources of the acute and convalescent COVID-19 samples.

The authors' processing: Cell counts per sample came from amplifying reference gene primers. Using immunoSEQ multiplex PCR, the repertoire was profiled, and TCRdb retains in-frame clones only, with some absent. D and trimming were read from the DNA, whereas the V and J calls and clone size are those reported in that table. The table has more than 95,000 clones, 75% to 90% seen once. The germline CDR1 and CDR2 sequences are MNHEY and SMNVEV (reference sequence). V dropped 11 bases and J dropped 2 bases, with 18 bases sitting between them. This CDR3 is 14 amino acids long. This receptor was identified in a human donor in a cohort sampled during active or convalescent COVID-19. The specimen sequenced was peripheral blood. The chain links TRBV27 to TRBJ2-5; possibly TRBD2 for D (5 bases). CDR3 region: CASSGRHTQETQYF. The CDR3, as DNA: TGTGCCTCCTCGGGAAGGCACACGCAAGAGACCCAGTACTTC.